This T cell receptor (beta chain) was profiled in a study of T cell repertoires in cytomegalovirus infection. Study in general: Based on public TCR beta signatures, there were indications of CMV infection and of a matching HLA type.

Findings of the study overall: What dominated the ex vivo response were HLA-C-restricted CMV-specific TCR beta clonotypes. Cumulative public TCR beta family frequency identified carriers of CMV plus the relevant HLA.

Per germline, CDR1 MNHNS and CDR2 SASEGT. CDR3 length: 14 amino acids. V shed 8 bases, J shed 4 bases, and the junction held 9 bases outside the gene matches. MiXCR, applied by TCRdb to the reads, yields one record per CDR3 protein. The table records approximately 180,000 distinct CDR3 sequences, approximately 19% of them present only once. This clonotype has just a few counts. Antigen specificity is unknown. The source of this sequence is a human donor in good health (CMV status not recorded). Some clones in this sample may be carry-over from other donors' samples. The specimen sequenced was PBMCs. The chain joins TRBV6-1 to TRBJ2-3; 7 bases are shared with TRBD2. The CDR3 region has the DNA TGTGCCAGCTCTTCTAGCGGAGGCGCAGATACGCAGTATTTT. Protein product: CASSSSGGADTQYF.